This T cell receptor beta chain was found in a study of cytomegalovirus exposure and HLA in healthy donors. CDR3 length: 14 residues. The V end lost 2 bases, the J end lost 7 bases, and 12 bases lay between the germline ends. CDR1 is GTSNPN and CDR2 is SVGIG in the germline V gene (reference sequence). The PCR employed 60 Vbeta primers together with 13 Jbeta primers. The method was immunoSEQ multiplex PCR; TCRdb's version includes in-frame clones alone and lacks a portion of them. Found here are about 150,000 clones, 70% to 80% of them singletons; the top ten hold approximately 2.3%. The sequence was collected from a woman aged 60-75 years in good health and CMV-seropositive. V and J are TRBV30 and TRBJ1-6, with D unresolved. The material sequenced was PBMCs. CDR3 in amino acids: CAWSSGSSNSPLHF. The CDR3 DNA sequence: TGTGCCTGGAGTAGCGGGTCGTCAAATTCACCCCTCCACTTT.